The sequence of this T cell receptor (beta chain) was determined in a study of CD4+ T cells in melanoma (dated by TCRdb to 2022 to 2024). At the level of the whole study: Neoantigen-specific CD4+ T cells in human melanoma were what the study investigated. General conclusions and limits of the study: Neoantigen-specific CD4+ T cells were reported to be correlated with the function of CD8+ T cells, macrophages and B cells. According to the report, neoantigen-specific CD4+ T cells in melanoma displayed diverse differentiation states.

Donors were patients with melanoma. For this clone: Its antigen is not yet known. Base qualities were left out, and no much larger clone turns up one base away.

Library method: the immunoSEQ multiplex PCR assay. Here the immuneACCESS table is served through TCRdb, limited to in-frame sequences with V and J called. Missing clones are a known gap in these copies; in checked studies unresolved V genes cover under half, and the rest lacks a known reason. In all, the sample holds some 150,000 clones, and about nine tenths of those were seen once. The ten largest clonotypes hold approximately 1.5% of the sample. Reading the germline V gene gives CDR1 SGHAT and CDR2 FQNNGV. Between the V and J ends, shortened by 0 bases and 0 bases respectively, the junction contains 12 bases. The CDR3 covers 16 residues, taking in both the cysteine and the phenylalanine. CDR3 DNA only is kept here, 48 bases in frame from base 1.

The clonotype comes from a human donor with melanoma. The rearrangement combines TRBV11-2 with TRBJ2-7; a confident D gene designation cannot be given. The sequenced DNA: TGTGCCAGCAGCTTAGATTTGGTCGGGTACTCCTACGAGCAGTACTTC. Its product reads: CASSLDLVGYSYEQYF.